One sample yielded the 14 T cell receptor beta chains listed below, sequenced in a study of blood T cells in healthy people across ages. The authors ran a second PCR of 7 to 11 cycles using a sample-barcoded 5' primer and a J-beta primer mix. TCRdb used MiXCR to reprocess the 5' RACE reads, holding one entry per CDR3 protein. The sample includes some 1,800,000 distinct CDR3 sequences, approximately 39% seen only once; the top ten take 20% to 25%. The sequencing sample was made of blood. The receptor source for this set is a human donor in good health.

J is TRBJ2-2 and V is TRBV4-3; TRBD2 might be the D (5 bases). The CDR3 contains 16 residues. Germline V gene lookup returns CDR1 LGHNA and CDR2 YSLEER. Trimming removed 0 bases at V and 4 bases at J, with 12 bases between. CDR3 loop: CASSQDSGDGTGELFF. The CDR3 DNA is TGCGCCAGCAGCCAAGATTCCGGGGATGGCACCGGGGAGCTGTTTTTT.

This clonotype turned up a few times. CDR3: CASSLEEGSYGYTF. As DNA, the CDR3 is TGCGCCAGCAGCTTGGAGGAGGGGAGCTATGGCTACACCTTC. The rearrangement uses TRBV5-1 and TRBJ1-2; perhaps TRBD1 as D (5 bases). The germline V and J ends were trimmed by 0 bases and 4 bases, with 10 bases remaining between them. The CDR3 contains 14 residues. Germline V gives CDR1 SGHRS, CDR2 YFSETQ.

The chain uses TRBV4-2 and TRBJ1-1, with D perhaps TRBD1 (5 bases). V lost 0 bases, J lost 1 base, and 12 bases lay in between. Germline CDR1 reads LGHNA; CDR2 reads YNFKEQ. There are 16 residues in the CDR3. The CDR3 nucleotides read TGTGCCAGCAGCCAAGATTTGGGCAGGGCGAACACTGAAGCTTTCTTT. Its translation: CASSQDLGRANTEAFF.

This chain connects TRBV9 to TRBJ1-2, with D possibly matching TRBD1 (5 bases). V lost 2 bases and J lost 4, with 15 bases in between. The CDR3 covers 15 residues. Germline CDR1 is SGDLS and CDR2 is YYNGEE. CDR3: CASSVTATGSYGYTF. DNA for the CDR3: TGTGCCAGCAGCGTGACAGCCACCGGGAGCTATGGCTACACCTTC.

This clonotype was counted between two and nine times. Written as DNA, the CDR3 is TGTGCCAGCAGCGTCGACAGCCATAGCAATCAGCCCCAGCATTTT. It yields the protein CASSVDSHSNQPQHF. The V and J genes are TRBV9 and TRBJ1-5, with D maybe TRBD1 (5 bases). V lost 2 bases, J lost 0 bases, and 9 bases lay in between. Per germline, CDR1 SGDLS and CDR2 YYNGEE. The CDR3 covers 15 residues.

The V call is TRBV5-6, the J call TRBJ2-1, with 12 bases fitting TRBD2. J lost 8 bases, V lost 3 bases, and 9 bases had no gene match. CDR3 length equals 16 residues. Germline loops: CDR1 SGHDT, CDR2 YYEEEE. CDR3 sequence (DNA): TGTGCCAGCAGCTGGAGGACTAGCGGGGATTTCTATGAGCAGTTCTTC. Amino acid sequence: CASSWRTSGDFYEQFF.

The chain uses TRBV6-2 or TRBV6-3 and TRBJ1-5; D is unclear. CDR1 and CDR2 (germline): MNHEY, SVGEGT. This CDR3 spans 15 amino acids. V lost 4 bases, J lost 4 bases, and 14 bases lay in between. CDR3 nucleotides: TGTGCCAGCAGTTCCCTTGCTGAACCTAATCAGCCCCAGCATTTT. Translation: CASSSLAEPNQPQHF.

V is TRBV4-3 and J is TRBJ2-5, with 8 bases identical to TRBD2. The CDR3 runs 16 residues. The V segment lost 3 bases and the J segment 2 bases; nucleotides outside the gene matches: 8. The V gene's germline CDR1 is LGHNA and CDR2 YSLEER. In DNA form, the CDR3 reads TGCGCCAGCAGCCAGGGTCCGGGACTAGGGCAAGAGACCCAGTACTTC. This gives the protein CASSQGPGLGQETQYF.

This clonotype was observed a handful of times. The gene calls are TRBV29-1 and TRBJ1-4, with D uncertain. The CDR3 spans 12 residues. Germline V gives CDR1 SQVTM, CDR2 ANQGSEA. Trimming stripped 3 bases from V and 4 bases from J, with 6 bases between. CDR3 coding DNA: TGCAGCGTTGAGGAGTATAATGAAAAACTGTTTTTT. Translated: CSVEEYNEKLFF. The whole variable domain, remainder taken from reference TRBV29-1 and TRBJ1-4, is SAVISQKPSRDICQRGTSLTIQCQVDSQVTMMFWYRQQPGQSLTLIATANQGSEATYESGFVIDKFPISRPNLTFSTLTVSNMSPEDSSIYLCSVEEYNEKLFFGSGTQLSVL.

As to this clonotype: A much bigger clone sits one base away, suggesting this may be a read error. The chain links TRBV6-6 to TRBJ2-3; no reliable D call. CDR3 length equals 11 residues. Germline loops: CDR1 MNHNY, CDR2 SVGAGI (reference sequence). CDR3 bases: TGTGCCACCAGTGAGGCAGATACGCAGTATTTT. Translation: CATSEADTQYF.

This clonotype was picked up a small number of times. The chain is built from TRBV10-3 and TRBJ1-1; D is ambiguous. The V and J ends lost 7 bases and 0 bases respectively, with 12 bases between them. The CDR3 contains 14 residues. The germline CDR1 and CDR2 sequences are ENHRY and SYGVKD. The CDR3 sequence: CAIKGDIMNTEAFF. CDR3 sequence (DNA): TGTGCCATCAAGGGAGACATTATGAACACTGAAGCTTTCTTT.

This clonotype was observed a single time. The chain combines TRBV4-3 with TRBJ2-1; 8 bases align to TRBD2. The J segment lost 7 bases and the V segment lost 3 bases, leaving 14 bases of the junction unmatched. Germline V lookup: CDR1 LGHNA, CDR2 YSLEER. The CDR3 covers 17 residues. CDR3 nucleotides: TGCGCCAGCAGCCAGATAGGGCGGGGGGATTTCATGAATGAGCAGTTCTTC. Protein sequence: CASSQIGRGDFMNEQFF.

CDR3 protein: CASSHRDRISYNSPLHF. The CDR3 coding sequence is TGTGCCAGCAGCCACCGGGACAGAATCTCCTATAATTCACCCCTCCACTTT. The chain employs TRBV7-8 and TRBJ1-6; the match to TRBD1 covers 7 bases. V trimming: 5 bases; J trimming: 0 bases; junction bases outside the gene matches: 7. The CDR3 loop spans 17 amino acids. In germline, CDR1 is SGHVS, CDR2 FQNEAQ.

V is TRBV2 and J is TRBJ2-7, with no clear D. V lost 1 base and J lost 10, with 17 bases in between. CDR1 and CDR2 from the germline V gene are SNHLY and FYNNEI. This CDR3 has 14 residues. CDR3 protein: CASSEGHTGRLQYF. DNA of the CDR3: TGTGCCAGCAGTGAAGGGCACACCGGCAGACTCCAGTACTTC.